This is a list of T cell receptor beta chains from one sample in a study of T cells in Graves' hyperthyroidism and ophthalmopathy. One entry per CDR3 protein, called by TCRdb with MiXCR from the multiplex PCR reads. This table holds 350,000 to 500,000 distinct CDR3 sequences, roughly 13% found once. The sequencing sample was made of blood. Every receptor here comes from a woman between 18 and 29 years old with Graves' hyperthyroidism. Each CDR3 is given with its conserved first and last residue. A D gene is named only where the DNA matches it firmly. Only part of the rows carry a size: once, few, many, or a class if the clone is expanded.

clone_size: NA; d_call: NA; j_call: TRBJ1-1; v_call: TRBV20-1; cdr3_nt: TGCAGTGCTAGAAGGACAGTGGGGGGTGAAGCTTTCTTT; cdr3_aa: CSARRTVGGEAFF
clone_size: many; d_call: NA; j_call: TRBJ2-3; v_call: TRBV30; cdr3_nt: TGTGCCTGGAGCGAGGCGGTTTCAGATACGCAGTATTTT; cdr3_aa: CAWSEAVSDTQYF
clone_size: NA; d_call: NA; j_call: TRBJ1-2; v_call: TRBV19; cdr3_nt: TGTGCCAGTAGTATTGGTACATCTTATGGCTACACCTTC; cdr3_aa: CASSIGTSYGYTF
clone_size: NA; d_call: NA; j_call: TRBJ2-7; v_call: TRBV9; cdr3_nt: TGTGCCAGCAGCCTCCGCGGGGACTCCTACGAGCAGTACTTC; cdr3_aa: CASSLRGDSYEQYF
clone_size: many; d_call: NA; j_call: TRBJ1-1; v_call: TRBV2; cdr3_nt: TGTGCCAGCAGTGAAGGAGGGGGGCACCCGAACACTGAAGCTTTCTTT; cdr3_aa: CASSEGGGHPNTEAFF
clone_size: NA; d_call: TRBD1; j_call: TRBJ1-3; v_call: TRBV19; cdr3_nt: TGTGCCAGTAGCCCGGGACAGGACTCTGGAAACACCATATATTTT; cdr3_aa: CASSPGQDSGNTIYF
clone_size: many; d_call: TRBD1; j_call: TRBJ1-4; v_call: TRBV30; cdr3_nt: TGTGCCTGGAGGGGACAGTATGAAAAACTGTTTTTT; cdr3_aa: CAWRGQYEKLFF
clone_size: NA; d_call: NA; j_call: TRBJ2-7; v_call: TRBV9; cdr3_nt: TGTGCCAGCAGTACCGCGAGCTGGGAGAACGAGCAGTACTTC; cdr3_aa: CASSTASWENEQYF
clone_size: few; d_call: TRBD1; j_call: TRBJ1-2; v_call: TRBV29-1; cdr3_nt: TGCAGCGTTCGGACAGGGGGCCTTGGCTACACCTTC; cdr3_aa: CSVRTGGLGYTF
clone_size: few; d_call: TRBD1; j_call: TRBJ1-2; v_call: TRBV10-3; cdr3_nt: TGTGTCATCAGTGTGAATCCGGGACAGGGGGCGGATGGCTACACCTTC; cdr3_aa: CVISVNPGQGADGYTF
clone_size: many; d_call: TRBD2; j_call: TRBJ2-1; v_call: TRBV28; cdr3_nt: TGTGCCAGCAGCCTACAGGCGGGACTAGCAGGCCCTGAGCAGTTCTTC; cdr3_aa: CASSLQAGLAGPEQFF
clone_size: many; d_call: NA; j_call: TRBJ1-1; v_call: TRBV6-2/TRBV6-3; cdr3_nt: TGTGCCAGCACCGACGGGGCCCTTTTGCCTGAAGCTTTCTTT; cdr3_aa: CASTDGALLPEAFF
clone_size: many; d_call: NA; j_call: TRBJ1-2; v_call: TRBV6-1; cdr3_nt: TGTGCCAGCACTACCCATGGAGGGTACGATGGCTACACCTTC; cdr3_aa: CASTTHGGYDGYTF
clone_size: few; d_call: TRBD1; j_call: TRBJ1-2; v_call: TRBV7-2; cdr3_nt: TGTGCCAGCAGAGACAGGGGTGCTAACTATGGCTACACCTTC; cdr3_aa: CASRDRGANYGYTF
clone_size: few; d_call: NA; j_call: TRBJ2-1; v_call: TRBV19; cdr3_nt: TGTGCCAGTAGTATAGGTTCGGGAAGGGCCTACAATGAGCAGTTCTTC; cdr3_aa: CASSIGSGRAYNEQFF
clone_size: few; d_call: NA; j_call: TRBJ2-1; v_call: TRBV5-8; cdr3_nt: TGTGCCAGCACGGGCGGGGTCACGAATGAGCAGTTCTTC; cdr3_aa: CASTGGVTNEQFF
clone_size: NA; d_call: TRBD2; j_call: TRBJ2-3; v_call: TRBV12-3/TRBV12-4; cdr3_nt: TGTGCCAGCAGGCGGACTAGCGGGGGCCCTCCAGATACGCAGTATTTT; cdr3_aa: CASRRTSGGPPDTQYF
clone_size: NA; d_call: NA; j_call: TRBJ1-1; v_call: TRBV6-1; cdr3_nt: TGTGCCAGCAGTTACGCGCTCGATGAGGGCACTGAAGCTTTCTTT; cdr3_aa: CASSYALDEGTEAFF
clone_size: NA; d_call: NA; j_call: TRBJ1-2; v_call: TRBV4-2; cdr3_nt: TGTGCCAGCAGCCAAGATCTTTCGGACCGGAGCTTCTATGGCTACACCTTC; cdr3_aa: CASSQDLSDRSFYGYTF
clone_size: few; d_call: NA; j_call: TRBJ1-1; v_call: TRBV29-1; cdr3_nt: TGCAGCGTTGAAGTGCGGGCCGTGAACACTGAAGCTTTCTTT; cdr3_aa: CSVEVRAVNTEAFF
clone_size: NA; d_call: TRBD2; j_call: TRBJ2-2; v_call: TRBV6-1; cdr3_nt: TGTGCCAGCAGCTGGAAAAGGGGCGGGAGTAACACCGGGGAGCTGTTTTTT; cdr3_aa: CASSWKRGGSNTGELFF
clone_size: NA; d_call: NA; j_call: TRBJ1-3; v_call: TRBV3-1; cdr3_nt: TGTGCCAGCAAGGACAGAAATCGAAACACCATATGTTTT; cdr3_aa: CASKDRNRNTICF
clone_size: few; d_call: NA; j_call: TRBJ1-1; v_call: TRBV20-1; cdr3_nt: TGCAGTGGGCGGCTGAACACTGAAGCTATCTTT; cdr3_aa: CSGRLNTEAIF
clone_size: few; d_call: NA; j_call: TRBJ1-5; v_call: TRBV20-1; cdr3_nt: TGCAGTGCTAGGGCCTCCGGGGGACGCAATCAGCCCCAGCATTTT; cdr3_aa: CSARASGGRNQPQHF
clone_size: medium-sized; d_call: TRBD1; j_call: TRBJ1-1; v_call: TRBV27; cdr3_nt: TGTGCCAGCAACAGACAGGGGCCGAACACTGAAGCTTTCTTT; cdr3_aa: CASNRQGPNTEAFF
clone_size: few; d_call: NA; j_call: TRBJ1-2; v_call: TRBV2; cdr3_nt: TGTGCCAGCAGTATTGAACAGGGTGCAGATGGCTACACCTTC; cdr3_aa: CASSIEQGADGYTF
clone_size: many; d_call: NA; j_call: TRBJ1-5; v_call: TRBV7-2; cdr3_nt: TGTGCCAGCAGCTTAGCCCAATCCCAGCCCCAGCATTTT; cdr3_aa: CASSLAQSQPQHF
clone_size: NA; d_call: TRBD1; j_call: TRBJ1-5; v_call: TRBV5-1; cdr3_nt: TGCGCCAGCAGCTTGGGGACAGGGGGCGGCAATCAGCCCCAGCATTTT; cdr3_aa: CASSLGTGGGNQPQHF
clone_size: NA; d_call: NA; j_call: TRBJ1-1; v_call: TRBV18; cdr3_nt: TGTGCCAGCTCCCTCGGGACACGGAGGAACACTGAAGCTTTCTTT; cdr3_aa: CASSLGTRRNTEAFF
clone_size: few; d_call: NA; j_call: TRBJ1-2; v_call: TRBV29-1; cdr3_nt: TGCAGCGGGCCGATCGGAGCTAACTATGGCTACACCTTC; cdr3_aa: CSGPIGANYGYTF
clone_size: few; d_call: TRBD1; j_call: TRBJ1-1; v_call: TRBV9; cdr3_nt: TGTGCCAGCAGTCCCAGGGGGGATAACACTGAAGCTTTCTTT; cdr3_aa: CASSPRGDNTEAFF
clone_size: many; d_call: NA; j_call: TRBJ1-1; v_call: TRBV19; cdr3_nt: TGTGCCAGTAGTTTTTCGATGCTAACGAACACTGAAGCTTTCTTT; cdr3_aa: CASSFSMLTNTEAFF
clone_size: many; d_call: NA; j_call: TRBJ1-1; v_call: TRBV20-1; cdr3_nt: TGCAGTGCTAGGGGGATTAACTCTGACACTGAAGCTTTCTTT; cdr3_aa: CSARGINSDTEAFF
clone_size: many; d_call: NA; j_call: TRBJ1-5; v_call: TRBV30; cdr3_nt: TGTGCCTGGAGTCCCCTCCCTCAGGGACTTCAGCATTTT; cdr3_aa: CAWSPLPQGLQHF
clone_size: few; d_call: TRBD1; j_call: TRBJ2-1; v_call: TRBV5-1; cdr3_nt: TGCGCCAGCAGCTTGGGACAGGGTAACACCTACAATGAGCAGTTCTTC; cdr3_aa: CASSLGQGNTYNEQFF
clone_size: few; d_call: TRBD1; j_call: TRBJ1-5; v_call: TRBV7-9; cdr3_nt: TGTGCCAGCAGCTTAAGCTCAGGGGGCCGTAGCAATCAGCCCCAGCATTTT; cdr3_aa: CASSLSSGGRSNQPQHF
clone_size: many; d_call: NA; j_call: TRBJ2-7; v_call: TRBV5-8; cdr3_nt: TGTGCCAGCAGCTTGGCACAGGGCGGGGAGCAGTACTTC; cdr3_aa: CASSLAQGGEQYF
clone_size: many; d_call: NA; j_call: TRBJ1-1; v_call: TRBV12-3/TRBV12-4; cdr3_nt: TGTGCCAGCAGTTTTGAGAAATTAAGCGGTCGGATGAACACTGAAGCTTTCTTT; cdr3_aa: CASSFEKLSGRMNTEAFF
clone_size: many; d_call: TRBD1; j_call: TRBJ1-5; v_call: TRBV12-3/TRBV12-4; cdr3_nt: TGTGCCAGCACCTTACAGGGGACTCCATATAGCAATCAGCCCCAGCATTTT; cdr3_aa: CASTLQGTPYSNQPQHF
clone_size: few; d_call: TRBD1; j_call: TRBJ1-4; v_call: TRBV30; cdr3_nt: TGTGCCTGGGGACAGGGCCCTGAAAAACTGTTTTTT; cdr3_aa: CAWGQGPEKLFF
clone_size: many; d_call: TRBD2; j_call: TRBJ2-1; v_call: TRBV20-1; cdr3_nt: TGCAGTGCTGACAGACTAGCGGGACTTGACAATGAGCAGTTCTTC; cdr3_aa: CSADRLAGLDNEQFF
clone_size: few; d_call: NA; j_call: TRBJ2-6; v_call: TRBV6-1; cdr3_nt: TGTGCCAGCAGTGAACGGTTGGGCATCCACCCATCTGGGGCCAACGTCCTGACTTTC; cdr3_aa: CASSERLGIHPSGANVLTF